This TCR beta chain is from a study of early T cells in non-severe SARS-CoV-2 infection. Study context: Unpaired chains resulted from sequencing bulk RNA of unsorted whole blood. Study-wide findings and caveats: The VDJdb matching leaned toward anti-spike CD8 responses and overlooked private and CD4 specificities.

The CDR3 length is 13 residues. The germline gives CDR1 SQVTM, CDR2 ANQGSEA. Trimming cost V 6 bases and J 7 bases, with 19 bases left between them. On this clonotype: Antigen: not known.

Individual cDNA molecules each received unique molecular identifiers attached to them. TCRdb fed the 5' RACE reads into MiXCR, producing one record per CDR3 protein. The sample consists of some 71,000 distinct CDR3 sequences, 8% to 10% of them appearing once. The receptor comes from an adult who was a healthcare worker with PCR-confirmed SARS-CoV-2 infection or an uninfected control (not recorded which). V gene TRBV29-1 combines with J gene TRBJ2-7; maybe TRBD2 (6 bases). The sequencing used whole blood, collected at baseline. The DNA for the CDR3 is TGCAGCGTCTCCAACCGGGACTTGGGAGAGCAGTACTTC. Amino acids: CSVSNRDLGEQYF.